Below are 18 T cell receptor beta chains sequenced from a single sample in a study of blood T cell repertoires in COVID-19. TCRdb's table, derived via immunoSEQ multiplex PCR, lists solely in-frame clones and lacks some. The sample carries about 73,000 clones, less than 85% recorded once. The sequenced material came from peripheral blood. The receptor source for this set is a man in his 60s with acute or convalescent COVID-19.

The chain combines TRBV21-1 with TRBJ1-3. TRBV21-1 has pseudogene status. The CDR3 length is 16 residues. CDR3 in DNA: TGTGCCAGCAGCAAAAAAGTGATGAGCTCTGGAAACACCATATATTTT. Its translation: CASSKKVMSSGNTIYF.

The genes are TRBV7-7 and TRBJ2-5, with a weak D call TRBD1 (5 bases). Germline CDR1 SSHAT, CDR2 FNYEAQ (reference sequence). Between the trimmed V and J ends, which lost 5 bases and 5 bases, there was a span of 18 bases. CDR3 size: 15 residues. This chain's CDR3 is CASSPRAVAGETQYF. Here the CDR3 DNA reads TGTGCCAGCAGCCCCCGAGCTGTGGCAGGGGAGACCCAGTACTTC.

The rearrangement joins TRBV7-5 to TRBJ2-4; the table's D call, TRBD2, has no DNA check behind it. TRBV7-5 is recorded as a pseudogene. CDR3 length: 16 residues. The CDR3, as DNA: TGTGCCAGAAGCGCAAAGGTTGGGACTAGCGGTAACATTCAGTACTTC. This encodes CARSAKVGTSGNIQYF.

This clone turned up a few times. The V call is TRBV7-2, the J call TRBJ1-1, with unresolved D. Per the germline V gene, CDR1 is SGHTA and CDR2 is FQGNSA. Trimming took 1 base from V and 3 from J, leaving 6 bases between them. The CDR3 is made up of 13 amino acids. In DNA, the CDR3 is TGTGCCAGCAGCTTAGAGCGGGACACTGAAGCTTTCTTT. This translates into CASSLERDTEAFF.

The rearrangement links TRBV3-1 (or the pseudogene TRBV3-2) to TRBJ2-5; 9 bases match TRBD1. Germline V gene data show CDR1 as LGHDT and CDR2 as YNNKEL (reference sequence). The CDR3 runs to 15 residues. J was trimmed by 4 bases and V by 4 bases; bases with no gene match: 7. The CDR3 nucleotides are TGTGCCAGCAGCCCCAGCCCGGGACAGGGAGAGACCCAGTACTTC. Its translation: CASSPSPGQGETQYF.

In nucleotides, the CDR3 is TGTGCCAGCAGCCAAGAAGGAGCGGGAGGCTCGGACGAGCAGTACTTC. This encodes CASSQEGAGGSDEQYF. This chain connects TRBV3-1 (or the pseudogene TRBV3-2) to TRBJ2-7; TRBD2 agrees at 9 bases. The germline CDR1 and CDR2 sequences are LGHDT and YNNKEL (reference sequence). CDR3 length equals 16 residues. J was trimmed by 5 bases and V by 0 bases; bases with no gene match: 8.

The chain combines TRBV7-9 with TRBJ1-2; D possibly corresponds to TRBD1 (6 bases). The CDR3 runs 15 residues. The ends were cut back, 1 base at V and 6 bases at J, with 15 bases in the middle. CDR1 SEHNR and CDR2 FQNEAQ come from the germline V gene (reference sequence). CDR3 sequence reads: CASSLVHRDRDGYTF. CDR3 DNA: TGTGCCAGCAGCTTAGTTCACAGGGATCGGGATGGCTACACCTTC.

This chain connects TRBV5-5 to TRBJ2-3; TRBD2 matches at 11 bases. The CDR3 extends over 15 amino acids. CDR1 and CDR2 (germline): SGHKS, YYEKEE (reference sequence). After removal of 2 bases from V and 6 bases from J, the junction contained 5 bases not matched to a gene. CDR3 sequence reads: CASSFSSGGRDTQYF. The CDR3 DNA reads as TGTGCCAGCAGCTTCTCTAGCGGGGGGCGCGATACGCAGTATTTT. Filled out from reference TRBV5-5 and TRBJ2-3, the complete variable domain reads DAGVTQSPTHLIKTRGQQVTLRCSPISGHKSVSWYQQVLGQGPQFIFQYYEKEERGRGNFPDRFSARQFPNYSSELNVNALLLGDSALYLCASSFSSGGRDTQYFGPGTRLTVL.

This chain links TRBV4-1 with TRBJ1-5; D remains unclear. Germline V CDR1 and CDR2: MGHRA, YSYEKL. CDR3 length: 15 amino acids. V shed 1 base and J shed 5 bases, with 12 bases lying between them. The CDR3 protein is CASSQGGVEYQPQHF. DNA of the CDR3: TGCGCCAGCAGCCAAGGCGGGGTAGAATATCAGCCCCAGCATTTT.

The chain links TRBV11-3 to TRBJ2-5; the match to TRBD2 covers 7 bases. Trimming at V came to 5 bases and at J to 5 bases, leaving 14 bases not matched to a gene. Germline V CDR1 and CDR2: SGHNT, YENEEA. The CDR3 consists of 16 residues. Written as DNA, the CDR3 is TGTGCCAGCAGCCCTGGAGGGACTACGGGCCATGAGACCCAGTACTTC. It encodes CASSPGGTTGHETQYF.

This chain uses TRBV2 with TRBJ1-3, with no clear D. The CDR3 contains 14 residues. Germline CDR1 and CDR2: SNHLY and FYNNEI. V lost 8 bases and J 3 bases, leaving 14 bases between the germline ends. CDR3 protein: CASRSSSNGNTIYF. CDR3 nucleotides: TGTGCCAGCCGAAGTAGTTCAAATGGAAACACCATATATTTT.

V is TRBV7-9 and J is TRBJ2-3; D ambiguous. The CDR3 runs 12 residues. Trimming left V 5 bases short and J 4 bases short, with 7 bases between. Germline V lookup: CDR1 SEHNR, CDR2 FQNEAQ (reference sequence). CDR3 loop: CASSPLSDTQYF. The CDR3 bases are TGTGCCAGCAGCCCCCTTTCAGATACGCAGTATTTT.

The V gene is TRBV24-1, the J gene TRBJ1-1; D remains unclear. CDR1 is KGHDR and CDR2 is SFDVKD in the germline V gene. The CDR3 has 12 residues. V was pared by 0 bases and J by 12 bases, with 10 bases between. CDR3 in DNA: TGTGCCACCAGTGATTTGCCCGGGGAGACTTTCTTT. It is translated as CATSDLPGETFF.

The V and J genes are TRBV4-1 and TRBJ2-3; 10 nucleotides match TRBD1. CDR3 length equals 17 residues. Looked up from germline, CDR1 is MGHRA and CDR2 is YSYEKL. V gave up 2 bases and J gave up 3 bases; unmatched junction bases: 8. This chain's CDR3 is CASSQSGPGQGTDTQYF. The CDR3 region has the DNA TGCGCCAGCAGCCAATCAGGACCGGGACAGGGGACAGATACGCAGTATTTT.

This clone occurred once. The CDR3 reads CASSFSETQYF. The CDR3 region has the DNA TGCGCCAGCAGCTTCTCAGAGACCCAGTACTTC. V and J are TRBV5-1 and TRBJ2-5; D call uncertain. V dropped 2 bases and J dropped 4 bases, with 3 bases sitting between them. This CDR3 is built from 11 residues. Germline V gene lookup returns CDR1 SGHRS and CDR2 YFSETQ.

This clone was recorded only once. The chain links TRBV7-3 to TRBJ1-3, with D perhaps matching TRBD1 (6 bases). V lost 4 bases and J lost 0, with 10 bases in between. The CDR3 is 15 amino acids. Germline CDR1 SGHTA, CDR2 FQGTGA. The CDR3 DNA reads as TGTGCCAGCAGCTCCCCAGGGGACTCTGGAAACACCATATATTTT. Translating gives CASSSPGDSGNTIYF.

The chain uses TRBV6-5 and TRBJ1-4, with TRBD1 matching 7 bases. V lost 10 bases to trimming and J lost 8 bases; unmatched junction nucleotides: 13. Per the germline V gene, CDR1 is MNHEY and CDR2 is SVGAGI. CDR3 length: 14 residues. Here the CDR3 reads CATKAYRGEEKLFF. CDR3 DNA: TGTGCCACCAAAGCCTACAGGGGAGAAGAAAAACTGTTTTTT.

The chain joins TRBV28 to TRBJ1-5, with D maybe TRBD1 (6 bases). The CDR3 consists of 12 residues. Germline CDR1 MDHEN, CDR2 SYDVKM. This CDR3 reads CGADSRNQPQHF. The CDR3 DNA follows: TGTGGGGCGGACAGCCGAAATCAGCCCCAGCATTTT.